This TCR beta chain was sequenced during a study of tumor and adjacent non-tumor tissue in lung cancer. Overall study findings and caveats: Tumor tissue had significantly higher TCR diversity than normal lung.

The length of the CDR3 is 16 residues. The germline gives CDR1 SGHAT, CDR2 FQNNGV. The ends lost 5 bases at V and 9 bases at J; junction bases unmatched: 7. This clonotype is judged medium-sized. Its target is not known. TCRbeta libraries were built with three rounds of nested PCR, modified from ARM-PCR. MiXCR, applied by TCRdb to the multiplex PCR reads, yields one record per CDR3 protein. The sample includes 90,000 to 100,000 distinct CDR3 sequences, 75% to 90% of them seen just once. RNA was extracted from bulk tissue without any cell sorting. The normal lung tissue was taken more than 3 cm from the tumor edge.

The source is a man aged 60-69 years with small cell lung cancer. This chain uses TRBV11-2 with TRBJ2-1; 16 bases align to TRBD2. The sample comprised distant non-tumor lung tissue. The CDR3 DNA reads as TGTGCCAGCAGCCCAGTTGGGACTAGCGGGAGGGTTGAGCAGTTCTTC. It yields the protein CASSPVGTSGRVEQFF.